The text below deals with one T cell receptor (beta chain). This sample is part of a study of blood T cell repertoires in COVID-19. Study-wide context: Specimens from acute and convalescent COVID-19 originated in the United States, Italy and Spain. T cells, B-cell-depleted T cells, or PBMCs provided the cDNA or gDNA that served as material.

Seattle cases were enrolled at active infection and followed longitudinally. Per the germline V gene, CDR1 is MNHEY and CDR2 is SVGAGI. V was cut by 0 bases and J by 0 bases, with 9 bases left in between. This CDR3 contains 16 residues. The method was immunoSEQ multiplex PCR; TCRdb's version includes in-frame clones alone and lacks a portion of them. The data hold over 150,000 clones, with roughly 84% observed a single time. The clonotype was recovered from a man aged 60 to 75 with COVID-19, enrolled during active disease. The rearrangement joins TRBV6-5 to TRBJ1-3, with a possible D match to TRBD1 (5 bases). The sequenced sample was peripheral blood. The CDR3 reads CASSYSRQTSGNTIYF. The CDR3, as DNA: TGTGCCAGCAGTTACTCCCGACAGACCTCTGGAAACACCATATATTTT.